This T cell receptor beta chain was retrieved from a study of T cells in Graves' hyperthyroidism and ophthalmopathy. Source material for PBMCs was less than 12 ml fresh peripheral blood. Germline V gene sequence: CDR1 KGHSH, CDR2 LQKENI. Between the trimmed V and J ends, which lost 0 bases and 2 bases, there was a span of 10 bases. The CDR3 covers 15 residues. The source material, RNA transcripts, was used to amplify TCR beta CDR3 regions. The HTBI set primed first-round TCR CDR3 RT-PCR. TCRdb analysed the multiplex PCR reads with MiXCR anew, one entry per CDR3 protein. The table shows about 530,000 distinct CDR3 sequences, with more than 15% occurring only once. The study, taken as a whole, reports: Model predictions of ophthalmopathy came a median 6.5 months before onset.

This clonotype was detected ten times or more. Its antigen is unidentified. The V call is TRBV18, the J call TRBJ1-2; D call uncertain. The sequence was obtained from a young woman with Graves' ophthalmopathy. Source material: blood. CDR3 bases: TGTGCCAGCTCACCACCGGGTACAGCAAACTATGGCTACACCTTC. This codes for CASSPPGTANYGYTF. The entire variable domain, with the rest obtained from reference TRBV18 and TRBJ1-2, is as follows: NAGVMQNPRHLVRRRGQEARLRCSPMKGHSHVYWYRQLPEEGLKFMVYLQKENIIDESGMPKERFSAEFPKEGPSILRIQQVVRGDSAAYFCASSPPGTANYGYTFGSGTRLTVV.